One and the same sample provided the 14 T cell receptor beta chains below, sequenced in a study of shared clonotypes between healthy human individuals. Clones were read by immunoSEQ multiplex PCR, and TCRdb kept only the in-frame ones, dropping some. The sample comprises around 1.9 million clones, roughly 93% of which are singletons, and about 1.6% rests with the top ten. CD45RO-negative cells were positively selected for CCR7, leaving out terminally differentiated effector memory CD45RA+ cells. The sequenced sample consisted of naive CD8+ T cells from PBMCs. These TCRs come from a man aged 18 to 29 in good health. Some clones in this sample may be carry-over from other donors' samples.

The chain links TRBV15 to TRBJ2-7; D not resolved. CDR1 is LNHNV and CDR2 is YYDKDF in the germline V gene (reference sequence). CDR3 length: 14 amino acids. The germline V and J ends were trimmed by 1 base and 2 bases, with 9 bases remaining between them. The CDR3 spells CATSRVSRTYEQYF. The CDR3, as DNA: TGTGCCACCAGCAGAGTTTCTAGGACCTACGAGCAGTACTTC.

The chain uses TRBV13 and TRBJ2-2, with D maybe TRBD2 (5 bases). The CDR3 runs 17 residues. Germline CDR1 is PRHDT and CDR2 is FYEKMQ (reference sequence). V was trimmed by 5 bases and J by 5 bases, leaving 21 bases between them. The CDR3 nucleotides read TGTGCCAGCAGCCCAACTAGATTACTGGGTGCGACCGGGGAGCTGTTTTTT. This codes for CASSPTRLLGATGELFF. Combining the CDR3 with reference TRBV13 and TRBJ2-2 gives the whole variable domain AAGVIQSPRHLIKEKRETATLKCYPIPRHDTVYWYQQGPGQDPQFLISFYEKMQSDKGSIPDRFSAQQFSDYHSELNMSSLELGDSALYFCASSPTRLLGATGELFFGEGSRLTVL.

The chain links TRBV2 to TRBJ1-2; D ambiguous. The CDR3 length is 14 residues. V was pared by 3 bases and J by 4 bases, with 12 bases between. Germline CDR1 SNHLY, CDR2 FYNNEI. CDR3 DNA: TGTGCCAGCAGTGATCCCCGGGCGGCCTATGGCTACACCTTC. Protein: CASSDPRAAYGYTF.

The chain links TRBV27 to TRBJ2-5; tentative D call: TRBD2 (6 bases). CDR1 and CDR2 (germline): MNHEY, SMNVEV (reference sequence). With 2 bases removed from V and 2 bases from J, the gap between germline ends came to 18 bases. This CDR3 spans 17 amino acids. The CDR3 nucleotides read TGTGCCAGCAGTTTAAGTTGGCATAGCGGATCTCAAGAGACCCAGTACTTC. Amino acids: CASSLSWHSGSQETQYF.

The chain employs TRBV4-1 and TRBJ1-2, with 7 bases aligning to TRBD1. The CDR3 consists of 16 residues. Trimming removed 2 bases from V and 2 bases from J; junction bases left unmatched: 8. In germline, CDR1 is MGHRA, CDR2 YSYEKL. The DNA for the CDR3 is TGCGCCAGCAGCCAACGGTTAAGACAGGGAAACTATGGCTACACCTTC. As protein: CASSQRLRQGNYGYTF.

The chain combines TRBV29-1 with TRBJ2-2; D ambiguous. This CDR3 comprises 12 residues. Germline-derived CDR1 and CDR2 are SQVTM and ANQGSEA. The CDR3 here is CSSPLPTGELFF. The CDR3 nucleotides read TGCAGTTCTCCTTTACCCACCGGGGAGCTGTTTTTT.

The V call is TRBV7-9, the J call TRBJ2-5, with TRBD2 matching 9 bases. V lost 5 bases, J lost 5 bases, and 6 bases stayed unmatched. This CDR3 spans 14 amino acids. The germline V gene encodes CDR1 SEHNR and CDR2 FQNEAQ (reference sequence). The CDR3 loop reads CASSPGTSLETQYF. CDR3 nucleotide sequence: TGTGCCAGCAGCCCAGGGACTAGCTTGGAGACCCAGTACTTC. Looking up the rest from reference TRBV7-9 and TRBJ2-5 gives the full variable domain: DTGVSQNPRHKITKRGQNVTFRCDPISEHNRLYWYRQTLGQGPEFLTYFQNEAQLEKSRLLSDRFSAERPKGSFSTLEIQRTEQGDSAMYLCASSPGTSLETQYFGPGTRLLVL.

The gene calls are TRBV6-1 and TRBJ2-1; D gene ambiguous. Germline-derived CDR1 and CDR2 are MNHNS and SASEGT. The V end lost 3 bases, the J end lost 0 bases, and 12 bases lay between the germline ends. CDR3 length: 16 amino acids. The CDR3 bases are TGTGCCAGCAGTGAGGGCTTCCTGAGCTCCTACAATGAGCAGTTCTTC. It translates to CASSEGFLSSYNEQFF.

The chain employs TRBV12-5 and TRBJ1-1; D is uncertain. This CDR3 contains 11 residues. V lost 5 bases to trimming and J lost 8 bases, with 9 bases between them. Germline lookup yields CDR1 LGHNT and CDR2 FRNRAP. The CDR3 DNA sequence: TGTGCTAGTGGTCTTACGGGGGAAGCTTTCTTT. Its translation is CASGLTGEAFF.

V usage is TRBV14 and J usage is TRBJ2-7, with 7 bases lining up with TRBD1. The V and J ends lost 3 bases and 4 bases, in that order; junction bases with no gene match: 6. The germline CDR1 and CDR2 sequences are SGHDN and FVKESK. The CDR3 covers 14 residues. CDR3 loop: CASSHGTVRYEQYF. DNA for the CDR3: TGTGCCAGCAGCCATGGGACAGTGAGGTACGAGCAGTACTTC.

This chain connects TRBV6-1 to TRBJ1-5; a possible D gene is TRBD1 (6 bases). V was cut by 2 bases and J by 8 bases, with 13 bases left in between. Looked up from germline, CDR1 is MNHNS and CDR2 is SASEGT. CDR3 length equals 14 residues. CDR3 coding DNA: TGTGCCAGCAGTGAAAGGGGGAGAAACGAGCCCCAGCATTTT. Amino acid sequence: CASSERGRNEPQHF.

The gene calls are TRBV9 and TRBJ2-7; 12 bases are shared with TRBD2. Germline V CDR1 and CDR2: SGDLS, YYNGEE. J lost 0 bases, V lost 3 bases, and 4 bases had no gene match. The CDR3 covers 16 residues. The CDR3 nucleotides are TGTGCCAGCAGCGCAGGACTAGCGGGAAACTCCTACGAGCAGTACTTC. Its translation: CASSAGLAGNSYEQYF.

V gene TRBV9 combines with J gene TRBJ1-2, with D possibly matching TRBD1 (5 bases). The germline CDR1 and CDR2 sequences are SGDLS and YYNGEE. The length of the CDR3 is 15 residues. Trimming took off 0 bases at V and 2 bases at J, with 11 bases between the two ends. CDR3 protein: CASSVAGARNYGYTF. The DNA for the CDR3 is TGTGCCAGCAGCGTAGCTGGGGCCAGGAACTATGGCTACACCTTC.

CDR3 sequence reads: CASSPAGGNEQFF. As DNA, the CDR3 is TGTGCCAGTAGTCCGGCAGGGGGCAATGAGCAGTTCTTC. V gene TRBV19 combines with J gene TRBJ2-1, with TRBD1 matching over 7 bases. V lost 5 bases, J lost 6 bases, and 4 bases stayed unmatched. The CDR3 loop spans 13 amino acids. Germline CDR1 reads LNHDA; CDR2 reads SQIVND (reference sequence). The variable domain in full, completed from reference TRBV19 and TRBJ2-1, reads DGGITQSPKYLFRKEGQNVTLSCEQNLNHDAMYWYRQDPGQGLRLIYYSQIVNDFQKGDIAEGYSVSREKKESFPLTVTSAQKNPTAFYLCASSPAGGNEQFFGPGTRLTVL.